This T cell receptor beta chain was found in a study of T cells in Graves' hyperthyroidism and ophthalmopathy. Regions amplified from RNA transcripts were the TCR beta CDR3 regions. The TCR CDR3 was amplified in a first-round RT-PCR using the HTBI primer set. Each CDR3 protein gets one entry after TCRdb re-called the multiplex PCR reads with MiXCR. This sample yields some 510,000 distinct CDR3 sequences, of which less than 25% are seen a single time; more than 25% belongs to the top ten. V gave up 6 bases and J gave up 8 bases, with 13 bases separating them. CDR1 MDHEN and CDR2 SYDVKM come from the germline V gene. There are 12 residues in the CDR3. This clonotype was counted between two and nine times.

The rearrangement uses TRBV28 and TRBJ1-2; D unresolved. The material sequenced was blood. The TCR sequence derives from a man aged 18 to 29 with Graves' hyperthyroidism. The CDR3 DNA follows: TGTGCCAGCAGCTCCTCGACGGACGGCTACACCTTC. It translates to CASSSSTDGYTF.